The source of this T cell receptor (beta chain) is a study of shared clonotypes between healthy human individuals (dated by TCRdb to 2020 to 2021). About the investigation overall: The cohort included a few men and a couple of women between 18 and 49 years of age. To increase sequencing depth and limit assay-specific biases, TCR repertoire library preparation and sequencing were carried out by different laboratories using diverse techniques. For each donor, CD4 naive and CD4 memory were each given three plates, CD8 naive was given two plates, and CD8 memory was given one plate. To estimate repertoire size and how much clonotype sharing occurs between individuals, the study deeply sequenced the blood TCR repertoires of five healthy adults. Leukapheresis yielded between about 0.85 and 10 billion PBMCs per donor.

Turning to this clone: This receptor's antigen is unknown. Base qualities are not provided; no much larger clone lies one nucleotide away.

CDR1 is given as WNHNN and CDR2 as SYGVQD, both from the germline V gene (reference sequence). The cysteine opens and the phenylalanine closes a CDR3 of 15 amino acids. Only the CDR3 portion is preserved as DNA: 45 bases, with reading frame beginning at the first base. Here V drops 6 bases and J drops 0 bases, and the junction holds 7 bases not matched to any gene. Points the paper makes about the study in general: Based on pairwise subsampling, the degree of clonotype sharing among donors was expected to be affected by sequencing depth. Sampling was limited to blood, and TCR repertoires in tissue likely differ from TCR repertoires in blood. Even with the large sequencing depth, rarefaction of the sorted-subset datasets indicated that sequencing was incomplete. Sharing across four donors was observed for about 5% of naive CD4, about 3.2% of naive CD8, 2% to 2.5% of memory CD4, and around 0.4% of memory CD8 clonotypes. The genetic and exposure-history diversity represented was limited by the small number of donors. Compared with non-shared clonotypes, the clonotypes found in all four sorted-subset donors had higher generation probabilities. Naive subsets generally had larger estimated clonotype richness than memory subsets.

Using the deep immunoSEQ assay, multiplex PCR amplified TCR CDR3 regions from genomic DNA. Extracted genomic DNA from each cell subset was spread evenly across all wells of several immunoSEQ 96-well plates, with each plate serving as a replicate. For sorted subsets, each replicate PCR was loaded with about 0.2 ug genomic DNA, equivalent to 32,000 or so T cell genomes. Purified libraries were quantified with a Qubit 3.0 fluorometer, sized on a Bioanalyzer 2100, and re-quantified with the KAPA Library Quantification kit. A separate single-read 150-cycle Illumina NextSeq 550 flow cell was used to sequence each immunoSEQ 96-well plate. In the paper's pipeline: The immunoSEQ output contained only junctional sequences without quality scores, so filtering could not match that applied to full-length reads. Sequences were annotated with PyIR, a Python wrapper for IgBLAST v1.9, and V/J genes and CDR3 were assigned using IMGT germline references. Reads with weak V/J assignments (E-value above 1e-6), missing CDR3, stop codons, out-of-frame junctions, or ambiguous translated residues were removed. V3J clonotypes were defined by identical inferred V gene, J gene, and CDR3 amino acid sequence. Percentage overlap between repertoires was computed as shared unique clonotypes divided by the size of the smaller repertoire. RTK rarefaction, the Chao1 estimator, and Recon v2.1 estimates of unobserved clonotypes were used to assess repertoire richness. Generation probabilities for all TCRbeta clonotypes obtained by the gDNA method from a handful of donors were computed using OLGA. The clones in this table, taken by TCRdb from immuneACCESS, are in-frame only. Not every clone is retained; where verified, under half of the shortfall comes from an unresolved V gene, and the cause of the rest is unknown. The V and J calls and clone size are taken from that table; D and trimming were inferred from the DNA. Present in this sample are just over 2,000,000 clones, about 95% of which were seen just once. The top ten constitute approximately 1.2% of the sample.

CD8 naive samples were obtained by positive selection for CCR7 among CD45RO-negative cells, yielding a CD45RA+CCR7+ population from which TemRA cells were excluded. Donors were healthy HIV-negative adults with no recently reported acute infections or vaccinations. Only Caucasian adults living in Nashville, Tennessee, USA were represented among the donors. Blood was obtained by leukapheresis, after which PBMCs were separated by Ficoll-Histopaque density gradient centrifugation and cryopreserved in liquid nitrogen vapor phase. Purity and quantity of every magnetically sorted T cell population were checked by analytical flow cytometry. Each sorted fraction had its genomic DNA isolated and then quantified by UV absorbance on a Nanodrop 2000c.

This chain is built from TRBV10-1 and TRBJ1-1, and 7 junctional nucleotides match TRBD1. Sequencing was performed on naive CD8+ T cells sorted from blood. The cell subset or site label corresponds to: CD45RA+CCR7+. The TCR sequence derives from a man aged 18-30 years in good health. The nucleotides read TGCGCCAGCAGCGACGGGCAGGGGGTGAACACTGAAGCTTTCTTT. This encodes CASSDGQGVNTEAFF.